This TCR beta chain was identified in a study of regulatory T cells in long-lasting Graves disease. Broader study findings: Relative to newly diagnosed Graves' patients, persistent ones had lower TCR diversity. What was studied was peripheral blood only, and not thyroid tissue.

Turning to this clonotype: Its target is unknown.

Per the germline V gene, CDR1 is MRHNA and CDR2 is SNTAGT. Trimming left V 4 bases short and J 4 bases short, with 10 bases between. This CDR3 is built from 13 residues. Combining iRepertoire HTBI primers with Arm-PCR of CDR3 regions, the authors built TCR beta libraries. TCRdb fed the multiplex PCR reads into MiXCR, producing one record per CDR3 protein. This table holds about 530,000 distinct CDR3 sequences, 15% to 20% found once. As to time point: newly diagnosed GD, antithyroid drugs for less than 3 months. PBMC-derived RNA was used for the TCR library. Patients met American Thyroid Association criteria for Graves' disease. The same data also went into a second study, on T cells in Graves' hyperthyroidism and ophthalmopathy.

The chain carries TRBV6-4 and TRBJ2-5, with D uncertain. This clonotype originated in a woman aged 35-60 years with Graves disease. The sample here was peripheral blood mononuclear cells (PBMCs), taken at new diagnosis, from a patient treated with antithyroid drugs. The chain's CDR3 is CASSGADGETQYF. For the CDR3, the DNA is TGTGCCAGCAGTGGGGCAGACGGAGAGACCCAGTACTTC.